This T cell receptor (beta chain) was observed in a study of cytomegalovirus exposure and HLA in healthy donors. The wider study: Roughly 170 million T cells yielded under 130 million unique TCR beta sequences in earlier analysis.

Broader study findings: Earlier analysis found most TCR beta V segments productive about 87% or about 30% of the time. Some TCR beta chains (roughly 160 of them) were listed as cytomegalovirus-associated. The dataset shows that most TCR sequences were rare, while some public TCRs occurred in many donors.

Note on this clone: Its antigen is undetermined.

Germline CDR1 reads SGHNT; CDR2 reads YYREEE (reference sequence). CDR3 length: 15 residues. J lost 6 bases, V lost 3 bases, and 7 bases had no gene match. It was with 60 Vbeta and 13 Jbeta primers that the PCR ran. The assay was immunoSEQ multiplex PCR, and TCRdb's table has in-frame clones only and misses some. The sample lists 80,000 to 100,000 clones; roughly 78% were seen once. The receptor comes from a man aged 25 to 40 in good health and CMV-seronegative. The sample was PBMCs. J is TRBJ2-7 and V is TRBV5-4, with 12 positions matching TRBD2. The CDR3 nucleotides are TGTGCCAGCAGCTCCCGACTAGCGGGAGTCGGCGAGCAGTACTTC. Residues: CASSSRLAGVGEQYF.